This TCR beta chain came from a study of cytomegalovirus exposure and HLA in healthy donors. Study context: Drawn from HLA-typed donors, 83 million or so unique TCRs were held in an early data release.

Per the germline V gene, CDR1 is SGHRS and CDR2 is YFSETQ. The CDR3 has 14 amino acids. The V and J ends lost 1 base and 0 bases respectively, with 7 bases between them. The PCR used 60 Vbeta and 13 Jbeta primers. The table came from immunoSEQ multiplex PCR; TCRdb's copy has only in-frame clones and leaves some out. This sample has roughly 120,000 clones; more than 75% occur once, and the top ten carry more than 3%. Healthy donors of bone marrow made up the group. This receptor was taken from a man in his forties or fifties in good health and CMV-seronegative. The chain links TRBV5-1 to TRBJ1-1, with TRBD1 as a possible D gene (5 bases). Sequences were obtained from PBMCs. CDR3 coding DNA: TGCGCCAGCAGCTTGTTGGGGCTGAACACTGAAGCTTTCTTT. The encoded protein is CASSLLGLNTEAFF.